Included here is one T cell receptor (beta chain) sequence, with context. The target of this receptor is not known. No qualities accompany the bases; no much larger clone lies one base away. Libraries were prepared through 5' RACE. Instrument on record: Illumina HiSeq 2000. Template switching introduced a universal primer binding site; the final cDNA contained a unique molecular identifier, enabling accurate counting of TCR cDNA molecules. Specific primers in the conserved constant-segment region were used to synthesize first-strand cDNA for TCR alpha and beta chains. Each cDNA library was double barcoded, with a SMART-Mk sample barcode plus Illumina barcodes, to control for contamination. TruSeq adapter sequences, together with Illumina sample barcodes, were added in two successive PCR steps. TCR alpha and beta cDNA libraries were sequenced on the Illumina HiSeq platform with custom primers. The original methods were these. Raw reads were processed with MiGEC to extract unique molecular identifiers, and MiXCR was used to determine CDR3 positions. For each individual, recombination models were inferred using an EM algorithm with the repgenHMM and IGoR tools. Shared clonotype analysis was performed with the tcR package in R, normalizing sharing by the product of cloneset sizes. To study raw recombination free of thymic and clonal selection effects, out-of-frame nonproductive sequences were analyzed. TCRdb applied fastp at Q25 and MiXCR to the public reads, then kept only in-frame beta chains. For every CDR3 protein sequence, its rows merge into one entry that carries the most common genes and DNA. The V and J calls and clone size come from TCRdb's table, not from the authors' own analysis. The sample includes 300,000 or so distinct CDR3 sequences, with roughly 10% observed a single time. Around 7.1% of the sample lies in the top ten.

V is pruned by 0 bases and J by 4 bases, leaving 9 bases of the junction without a gene match. The CDR3 holds 19 amino acids from the cysteine to the phenylalanine. The kept DNA is CDR3 alone, 57 bases in frame from the first base. Via the germline V gene, CDR1 is KGHDR and CDR2 SFDVKD. The source of the sample is a study of identical twins (dated by TCRdb to between 2015 and 2016). Concerning the study at large: The study deep-sequenced TCR alpha and beta repertoires from monozygotic twins, unrelated adults of various ages and cord blood to test whether fetal clonotypes persist. Replicate twin experiments were performed at different times using different library preparation protocols to rule out contamination.

All donors were healthy Caucasians. Three pairs of female monozygotic twins, all aged about 18 to 29 years, made up the twin cohort. Positive isolation kits from Invitrogen were used to isolate CD4+ and CD8+ T cell populations. Here is what the overall study found, with its caveats: A weaker excess of twin sharing was found in beta out-of-frame sequences because the signal-to-noise ratio was lowered by fewer shared sequences. Out-of-frame TCR alpha sharing in monozygotic twins was systematically underestimated by recombination models, whereas sharing between unrelated individuals was in agreement with the recombination models. Abundant cord blood beta clonotypes carried fewer insertions; young adult naive repertoires showed a weaker similar trend, while memory repertoires showed none. Compared with coincidental sharing between unrelated individuals, out-of-frame TCR alpha sequences shared between twins had an excess of sequences with low generation probability. Because the same donors could not be followed over many years, the conclusions depended on cross-sectional statistical analysis. Invariant T cells such as MAIT and iNKT could partly confound zero-insertion analyses, though diverse VJ usage argued against this for most clonotypes.

These data were likewise used in another study, on yellow fever vaccine responses in identical twins. Looking at the second paper: According to the authors, in identical twins the way T cells responded to vaccination appeared partly convergent and partly personalized. In identical twins, the study followed T cell clones that responded to the vaccine with precision.

Rearrangement joined TRBV24-1 to TRBJ2-3, with 13 bases matching TRBD2. This receptor was obtained from a woman aged 18-30 years in good health. The sample comprised CD8+ T cells sorted from blood. The CDR3 sequence is CATSDLRGTSGNIPDTQYF. The DNA sequence is given as TGTGCCACCAGTGATTTGCGAGGGACTAGCGGGAATATCCCAGATACGCAGTATTTT.